Detailed here is one T cell receptor (beta chain). The antigen is not known. The data originate from a study of brain T cells in children with intractable seizures. Findings and limits, study-wide: Pre-surgery blood may have been undersampled, hiding some clones. Only CDR3 sequence similarity suggested viral specificity, without known HCMV serostatus.

The protocol was immunoSEQ multiplex PCR, while the TCRdb copy is restricted to in-frame clones and leaves out a portion. The repertoire consists of approximately 330,000 clones, with over 90% occurring once and the leading ten covering roughly 5.7%. From germline, CDR1 is SQVTM and CDR2 ANQGSEA. This CDR3 is 12 amino acids long. Trimming pared 5 bases from V and 5 bases from J, leaving 12 bases between. The time point was: blood from clinic visit 5 months post-surgery; TSC patient then seizure free. Sequencing was limited to surgery cases with top T cell transcript signatures in brain tissue. Pre-surgery treatment included at least one anti-epileptic drug.

The material sequenced was peripheral blood, taken approximately 5 months after surgery. The chain couples TRBV29-1 to TRBJ1-1; maybe TRBD1 (6 bases). The receptor's source is a boy younger than two with tuberous sclerosis and intractable seizures. CDR3 sequence (DNA): TGCAGCGTTAGCACAGGGAAGACTGAAGCTTTCTTT. Translated, it gives CSVSTGKTEAFF.